The 19 T cell receptor beta chains presented below share a single source sample, sequenced in a study of cytomegalovirus exposure and HLA in healthy donors. The PCR ran on 60 Vbeta and 13 Jbeta primers. Some clones are missing from TCRdb's copy, which holds only in-frame ones; the method was immunoSEQ multiplex PCR. The sample contains under 200,000 clones, 65% to 90% of which appear only once. The source material was PBMCs. These receptors originate from a woman in her 30s in good health and CMV-seronegative.

This chain links TRBV13 with TRBJ2-7; tentatively, D is TRBD2 (8 bases). Trimming removed 5 bases from V and 2 bases from J, with 16 bases in between. The CDR3 has 15 residues. Germline lookup yields CDR1 PRHDT and CDR2 FYEKMQ (reference sequence). The chain's CDR3 is CASSPGGTATYEQYF. CDR3 nucleotides: TGTGCCAGCAGCCCGGGGGGGACAGCCACCTACGAGCAGTACTTC. The whole variable domain, remainder taken from reference TRBV13 and TRBJ2-7, is AAGVIQSPRHLIKEKRETATLKCYPIPRHDTVYWYQQGPGQDPQFLISFYEKMQSDKGSIPDRFSAQQFSDYHSELNMSSLELGDSALYFCASSPGGTATYEQYFGPGTRLTVT.

The chain couples TRBV5-8 to TRBJ2-1; D is unclear. CDR3 size: 12 residues. Trimming removed 0 bases at V and 9 bases at J, with 7 bases between. Germline V CDR1 and CDR2: SGHTS, YDEGEE. CDR3 sequence: CASSLVVIEQFF. The CDR3 nucleotides read TGTGCCAGCAGCTTGGTAGTAATTGAGCAGTTCTTC. The whole variable domain, filled in from reference TRBV5-8 and TRBJ2-1, reads EAGVTQSPTHLIKTRGQQATLRCSPISGHTSVYWYQQALGLGLQFLLWYDEGEERNRGNFPPRFSGRQFPNYSSELNVNALELEDSALYLCASSLVVIEQFFGPGTRLTVL.

V is TRBV5-1 and J is TRBJ1-1, with D possibly matching TRBD1 (6 bases). V was shortened by 0 bases and J by 4 bases, with 13 bases between the two germline ends. The CDR3 totals 15 residues. Per germline, CDR1 SGHRS and CDR2 YFSETQ. CDR3: CASSLASGAGTEAFF. CDR3 bases: TGCGCCAGCAGCTTGGCTTCAGGGGCGGGCACTGAAGCTTTCTTT. The variable domain in full, with the rest retrieved from reference TRBV5-1 and TRBJ1-1, is KAGVTQTPRYLIKTRGQQVTLSCSPISGHRSVSWYQQTPGQGLQFLFEYFSETQRNKGNFPGRFSGRQFSNSRSEMNVSTLELGDSALYLCASSLASGAGTEAFFGQGTRLTVV.

The V and J genes are TRBV27 and TRBJ1-5; TRBD1 is a possible D gene (6 bases). Trimming shortened V by 5 bases and J by 4 bases, and 9 bases separated the two germline ends. Per germline, CDR1 MNHEY and CDR2 SMNVEV (reference sequence). This CDR3 contains 13 residues. DNA of the CDR3: TGTGCCAGCAGTCAGACAGGAAATCAGCCCCAGCATTTT. It codes for CASSQTGNQPQHF.

The chain employs TRBV28 and TRBJ1-6, with D possibly matching TRBD1 (6 bases). CDR1 is MDHEN and CDR2 is SYDVKM in the germline V gene. The V and J ends lost 10 bases and 9 bases respectively, with 16 bases between them. The CDR3 has 13 residues. In DNA form, the CDR3 reads TGTGCCACCTCCGGGACATCGGGTTCACCCCTCCACTTT. Its translation is CATSGTSGSPLHF.

The chain recombines TRBV2 with TRBJ2-7, with TRBD2 as a possible D gene (7 bases). Deletions cut 5 bases from V and 5 bases from J, with 16 bases between. This CDR3 spans 14 amino acids. CDR1 and CDR2 (germline): SNHLY, FYNNEI. CDR3 coding DNA: TGTGCCAGCAGTCTTCGGCGAGGGGGGGACGAGCAGTACTTC. Encoded protein: CASSLRRGGDEQYF.

This chain links TRBV28 with TRBJ2-5, with D perhaps TRBD2 (5 bases). V lost 5 bases, J lost 10 bases, and 14 bases lay in between. CDR1 MDHEN and CDR2 SYDVKM come from the germline V gene. The CDR3 has 12 amino acids. The CDR3 region is CASSSGIGDQYF. Written as DNA, the CDR3 is TGTGCCAGCAGTAGCGGCATTGGGGACCAGTACTTC.

The CDR3 sequence: CASSIGGPPNEQFF. Here the CDR3 DNA reads TGTGCCAGTAGTATAGGGGGCCCTCCCAATGAGCAGTTCTTC. This chain links TRBV19 with TRBJ2-1, with D possibly matching TRBD1 (5 bases). The V gene's germline CDR1 is LNHDA and CDR2 SQIVND (reference sequence). This CDR3 spans 14 amino acids. Trimming shortened V by 1 base and J by 6 bases, and 10 bases separated the two germline ends.

Written as DNA, the CDR3 is TGTGCCAGCGTGGGAGGGACCCAGTACTTC. It is translated as CASVGGTQYF. J is TRBJ2-5 and V is TRBV6-1; tentatively, D is TRBD2 (6 bases). CDR3 length: 10 amino acids. V lost 8 bases and J 7 bases, leaving 8 bases between the germline ends. Per the germline V gene, CDR1 is MNHNS and CDR2 is SASEGT.

V and J are TRBV5-4 and TRBJ2-5; 8 bases line up with TRBD2. The CDR3 spans 15 residues. CDR1 and CDR2 (germline): SGHNT, YYREEE (reference sequence). Losses at the gene ends were 7 bases for V and 3 bases for J; bases not matched to a gene: 11. The CDR3: CASGQRGNTKETQYF. For the CDR3, the DNA is TGTGCCAGCGGGCAGCGGGGGAATACGAAAGAGACCCAGTACTTC.

The chain is built from TRBV5-1 and TRBJ2-7; TRBD1 might be the D (5 bases). This CDR3 has 12 amino acids. V was cut by 2 bases and J by 3 bases, with 6 bases left in between. Germline CDR1 SGHRS, CDR2 YFSETQ. The CDR3 sequence: CASSLGDYEQYF. CDR3 coding DNA: TGCGCCAGCAGCTTAGGGGACTACGAGCAGTACTTC.

This rearrangement joins TRBV5-1 to TRBJ2-5, with TRBD2 as a possible D gene (6 bases). V lost 0 bases and J lost 0, with 9 bases in between. There are 15 residues in the CDR3. The germline gives CDR1 SGHRS, CDR2 YFSETQ. CDR3 coding DNA: TGCGCCAGCAGCTTGGGGCGGGGCCACCAAGAGACCCAGTACTTC. Residues: CASSLGRGHQETQYF. The full variable domain, in which reference TRBV5-1 and TRBJ2-5 provide the parts outside the CDR3, is KAGVTQTPRYLIKTRGQQVTLSCSPISGHRSVSWYQQTPGQGLQFLFEYFSETQRNKGNFPGRFSGRQFSNSRSEMNVSTLELGDSALYLCASSLGRGHQETQYFGPGTRLLVL.

The genes are TRBV11-2 and TRBJ2-7; D is possibly TRBD2 (6 bases). Germline CDR1 and CDR2: SGHAT and FQNNGV. Trimming cost V 5 bases and J 3 bases, with 8 bases left between them. The CDR3 totals 12 residues. The DNA for the CDR3 is TGTGCCAGCAGCCGGGGGTACTACGAGCAGTACTTC. Translation gives CASSRGYYEQYF.

The V gene is TRBV27, the J gene TRBJ1-2, with D perhaps matching TRBD1 (5 bases). Trimming removed 6 bases at V and 8 bases at J, with 22 bases between. The CDR3 loop spans 15 amino acids. Germline CDR1 MNHEY, CDR2 SMNVEV (reference sequence). CDR3 DNA sequence: TGTGCCAGCAGCCCGTTTCGGCAGGGCCCTTGGGGCTACACCTTC. The encoded protein is CASSPFRQGPWGYTF.

This clone has just one count. The chain recombines TRBV5-1 with TRBJ2-2, with 12 positions matching TRBD2. The J segment lost 3 bases and the V segment lost 6 bases, leaving 12 bases of the junction unmatched. This CDR3 spans 18 amino acids. From germline, CDR1 is SGHRS and CDR2 YFSETQ. CDR3 region: CASTQRASGRADTGELFF. CDR3 in DNA: TGCGCCAGCACCCAGCGGGCTAGCGGGAGGGCCGACACCGGGGAGCTGTTTTTT.

The chain uses TRBV7-2 and TRBJ2-3; 8 nucleotides match TRBD2. Per germline, CDR1 SGHTA and CDR2 FQGNSA. CDR3 length: 15 residues. V shed 1 base and J 2 bases; nucleotides not matched to a gene: 2. For the CDR3, the DNA is TGTGCCAGCAGCTTAGTAGCGGGAAACACAGATACGCAGTATTTT. This translates into CASSLVAGNTDTQYF.

The CDR3 loop is CASSFVSSGGINEQFF. CDR3 sequence (DNA): TGTGCCAGCAGCTTTGTATCTAGCGGGGGGATAAATGAGCAGTTCTTC. The gene calls are TRBV7-2 and TRBJ2-1; 11 bases map to TRBD2. Germline V gene data show CDR1 as SGHTA and CDR2 as FQGNSA. There are 16 residues in the CDR3. V lost 3 bases, J lost 7 bases, and 8 bases stayed unmatched.

The rearrangement links TRBV5-4 to TRBJ2-7; 7 nucleotides match TRBD2. With V trimmed by 5 bases and J by 6 bases, 11 bases remained unmatched. The CDR3 runs 14 residues. Germline V CDR1 and CDR2: SGHNT, YYREEE (reference sequence). The CDR3 DNA follows: TGTGCCAGCAGACCAGGACTAGACTCCCTCGAGCAGTACTTC. It is translated as CASRPGLDSLEQYF. The complete variable domain, with remaining parts taken from reference TRBV5-4 and TRBJ2-7, reads ETGVTQSPTHLIKTRGQQVTLRCSSQSGHNTVSWYQQALGQGPQFIFQYYREEENGRGNFPPRFSGLQFPNYSSELNVNALELDDSALYLCASRPGLDSLEQYFGPGTRLTVT.

V gene TRBV19 combines with J gene TRBJ2-7; TRBD1 is a possible D gene (5 bases). The V end was cut by 4 bases, the J end by 5 bases, with 12 bases between. CDR1 is LNHDA and CDR2 is SQIVND in the germline V gene (reference sequence). The CDR3 extends over 13 amino acids. The CDR3 is CASSNRLGDEQYF. CDR3 nucleotide sequence: TGTGCCAGTAGTAACAGGCTTGGCGACGAGCAGTACTTC.